The 27 T cell receptor beta chains below come from one sample, sequenced in a study of Graves' ophthalmopathy and Graves' hyperthyroidism. The TCR beta CDR3 regions underwent amplification from RNA transcripts. RT-PCR was first run with HTBI primers, then multiplex PCR in a second round. TCRdb re-derived calls from the multiplex PCR reads in MiXCR, one entry per CDR3 protein. The sample records around 1.1 million distinct CDR3 sequences, roughly two fifths being singletons. Source material: peripheral blood or thyroid tissue (not recorded which). The receptors originated from an adult man with Graves' hyperthyroidism.

This clonotype occurred many times. The chain combines TRBV20-1 with TRBJ2-7, with TRBD2 identical over 13 bases. Germline values: CDR1 DFQATT, CDR2 SNEGSKA (reference sequence). This CDR3 spans 17 amino acids. Germline trimming cut 0 bases from V and 5 bases from J; bases unmatched to any gene: 10. CDR3 amino acids: CSARDPRTSGRLDEQYF. The CDR3 DNA follows: TGCAGTGCTAGAGACCCACGGACTAGCGGGAGATTGGACGAGCAGTACTTC.

This clonotype was observed at least ten times. The J gene is TRBJ1-5, the V gene TRBV10-2; a possible D gene is TRBD1 (5 bases). The CDR3 runs to 15 residues. Trimming took off 6 bases at V and 2 bases at J, with 14 bases between the two ends. Per the germline V gene, CDR1 is WSHSY and CDR2 is SAAADI. CDR3 region: CASRGTPSGNQPQHF. As DNA, the CDR3 is TGCGCCAGCAGGGGGACCCCATCGGGCAATCAGCCCCAGCATTTT.

Ten or more counts support this clonotype. The chain uses TRBV20-1 and TRBJ1-5; D perhaps matches TRBD1 (6 bases). Germline V gene data show CDR1 as DFQATT and CDR2 as SNEGSKA (reference sequence). Trimming removed 6 bases from V and 7 bases from J, with 19 bases in between. The CDR3 has 14 amino acids. This CDR3 reads CSAGGGGFGQPQHF. The CDR3 region has the DNA TGCAGTGCGGGGGGCGGGGGGTTCGGGCAGCCCCAGCATTTT.

A few counts support this clonotype. The chain has TRBV7-3 and TRBJ2-7; tentatively, D is TRBD1 or TRBD2 (5 bases each). This CDR3 is built from 13 residues. Germline CDR1 is SGHTA and CDR2 is FQGTGA. V shed 5 bases and J shed 6 bases, with 14 bases lying between them. CDR3 DNA sequence: TGTGCCAGCAGCCCGGGGACCGGATCCGAGCAGTACTTC. Residues: CASSPGTGSEQYF.

The chain recombines TRBV2 with TRBJ2-2, with 8 bases that match TRBD1. V trimming: 6 bases; J trimming: 4 bases; junction bases outside the gene matches: 7. CDR1 and CDR2 (germline): SNHLY, FYNNEI. The CDR3 contains 15 residues. Here the CDR3 DNA reads TGTGCCAGCAGGGACAGGGAGTACGGCACCGGGGAGCTGTTTTTT. It codes for CASRDREYGTGELFF.

The rearrangement links TRBV29-1 to TRBJ1-3, with a possible D match to TRBD1 (5 bases). CDR1 is SQVTM and CDR2 is ANQGSEA in the germline V gene. V was trimmed by 5 bases and J by 0 bases, leaving 11 bases between them. The CDR3 runs 14 residues. CDR3 region: CSVLDTYSGNTIYF. Here the CDR3 DNA reads TGCAGCGTTCTGGACACTTACTCTGGAAACACCATATATTTT.

The rearrangement links TRBV29-1 to TRBJ1-1; D is unclear. Germline CDR1 is SQVTM and CDR2 is ANQGSEA. This CDR3 is 14 amino acids long. V gave up 0 bases and J gave up 0 bases, with 8 bases separating them. In DNA form, the CDR3 reads TGCAGCGTTGAAGATCGGCAGATGAACACTGAAGCTTTCTTT. It yields the protein CSVEDRQMNTEAFF. The whole variable domain, remainder taken from reference TRBV29-1 and TRBJ1-1, is SAVISQKPSRDICQRGTSLTIQCQVDSQVTMMFWYRQQPGQSLTLIATANQGSEATYESGFVIDKFPISRPNLTFSTLTVSNMSPEDSSIYLCSVEDRQMNTEAFFGQGTRLTVV.

The V call is TRBV7-9, the J call TRBJ2-7; D uncertain. CDR1 and CDR2 (germline): SEHNR, FQNEAQ (reference sequence). V was cut by 6 bases and J by 7 bases, with 25 bases left in between. There are 16 residues in the CDR3. CDR3 DNA sequence: TGTGCCAGCAGAGATCCCCCGGCACCCGGTAAAAGAGAGCAGTACTTC. Amino acid sequence: CASRDPPAPGKREQYF.

This clonotype was seen many times. The chain combines TRBV10-3 with TRBJ2-7, with TRBD1 matching over 8 bases. J lost 6 bases, V lost 10 bases, and 8 bases had no gene match. CDR3 size: 12 residues. Germline values: CDR1 ENHRY, CDR2 SYGVKD. CDR3 nucleotides: TGTGCCACCGCGGACAGGGCGAGCGAGCAGTACTTC. This gives the protein CATADRASEQYF.

This clonotype was detected many times. This chain joins TRBV7-3 and TRBJ2-5, with D possibly matching TRBD2 (5 bases). With 2 bases removed from V and 5 bases from J, the gap between germline ends came to 15 bases. This CDR3 spans 15 amino acids. Germline CDR1 is SGHTA and CDR2 is FQGTGA. This CDR3 reads CASSLGVSRGETQYF. CDR3 sequence (DNA): TGTGCCAGCAGCTTAGGGGTTTCGAGAGGGGAGACCCAGTACTTC.

This clonotype appeared many times. The chain uses TRBV20-1 and TRBJ1-5; the D gene is possibly TRBD1 (6 bases). Germline lookup yields CDR1 DFQATT and CDR2 SNEGSKA (reference sequence). Trimming shortened V by 5 bases and J by 7 bases, and 12 bases separated the two germline ends. The CDR3 covers 12 residues. CDR3: CSALGQHQPQHF. DNA for the CDR3: TGCAGTGCTCTCGGACAGCACCAGCCCCAGCATTTT.

The chain couples TRBV28 to TRBJ1-1; D is unclear. Trimming took off 2 bases at V and 4 bases at J, with 11 bases between the two ends. From germline, CDR1 is MDHEN and CDR2 SYDVKM. The CDR3 consists of 14 residues. CDR3 sequence: CASSLGGSFTEAFF. The CDR3 nucleotides read TGTGCCAGCAGTTTAGGAGGGTCTTTCACTGAAGCTTTCTTT.

The V gene is TRBV7-8, the J gene TRBJ2-1; either TRBD1 or TRBD2 may supply D (5 bases each). Trimming left V 4 bases short and J 8 bases short, with 18 bases between. The CDR3 has 15 amino acids. Germline V gene sequence: CDR1 SGHVS, CDR2 FQNEAQ. The CDR3 here is CASSSWGRPLHEQFF. The CDR3 DNA is TGTGCCAGCAGCTCGTGGGGACGGCCGCTCCATGAGCAGTTCTTC.

Written as DNA, the CDR3 is TGCGCCAGCAGTTATTTGGACTTCTCCTACGAGCAGTACTTC. This encodes CASSYLDFSYEQYF. The chain links TRBV5-1 to TRBJ2-7, with D tentatively TRBD2 (5 bases). Looked up from germline, CDR1 is SGHRS and CDR2 is YFSETQ. V lost 5 bases and J 0 bases, leaving 12 bases between the germline ends. The CDR3 has 14 residues.

The rearrangement joins TRBV19 to TRBJ2-7; TRBD1 aligns across 8 bases. From germline, CDR1 is LNHDA and CDR2 SQIVND (reference sequence). The length of the CDR3 is 15 residues. V gave up 6 bases and J gave up 6 bases; unmatched junction bases: 13. CDR3 amino acids: CASSHTGQGLAEQYF. The CDR3 DNA follows: TGTGCCAGTAGCCATACCGGACAGGGTCTGGCCGAGCAGTACTTC.

This chain connects TRBV5-6 to TRBJ2-7; 7 nucleotides align to TRBD1. This CDR3 region has 15 residues. V lost 0 bases and J lost 2; bases outside the gene matches: 5. The germline V gene encodes CDR1 SGHDT and CDR2 YYEEEE. The CDR3 nucleotides are TGTGCCAGCAGCTTGGGTGGACAGGAGACCTACGAGCAGTACTTC. Protein product: CASSLGGQETYEQYF. Filled out from reference TRBV5-6 and TRBJ2-7, the complete variable domain reads DAGVTQSPTHLIKTRGQQVTLRCSPKSGHDTVSWYQQALGQGPQFIFQYYEEEERQRGNFPDRFSGHQFPNYSSELNVNALLLGDSALYLCASSLGGQETYEQYFGPGTRLTVT.

In this sample, this clonotype turned up many times. V is TRBV20-1 and J is TRBJ1-4; no clear D. CDR1 is DFQATT and CDR2 is SNEGSKA in the germline V gene (reference sequence). CDR3 length: 13 residues. V lost 3 bases, J lost 7 bases, and 12 bases lay in between. In nucleotides, the CDR3 is TGCAGTGCTAGGACGGGAGGGAGTGAAAAACTGTTTTTT. Amino acids: CSARTGGSEKLFF.

This clonotype was seen more than once but under ten times. The chain couples TRBV20-1 to TRBJ2-7, with 7 bases fitting TRBD2. The CDR3 contains 14 residues. The V gene end was trimmed by 6 bases and the J gene end by 4 bases; junction bases not matched to a gene: 12. CDR1 is DFQATT, CDR2 SNEGSKA, per germline (reference sequence). CDR3 in amino acids: CSATRAGVWYEQYF. CDR3 bases: TGCAGTGCCACACGGGCGGGAGTGTGGTACGAGCAGTACTTC.

This clonotype was recorded at least ten times. V gene TRBV7-9 combines with J gene TRBJ1-5; D is ambiguous. Germline values: CDR1 SEHNR, CDR2 FQNEAQ (reference sequence). Trimming stripped 6 bases from V and 9 bases from J, with 15 bases between. This CDR3 has 13 amino acids. The CDR3 DNA sequence: TGTGCCAGCAGTTTTATAGAGGAGACGCCCCAGCATTTT. Its translation is CASSFIEETPQHF.

Comment on this clonotype: Relative to the germline gene, one junction end is altered; a read error may explain this. The CDR3 reads CASSFSSADRNNYGYTF. The CDR3 DNA reads TGTGCCAGCAGTTTTTCATCAGCGGACAGAAATAACTATGGCTACACCTTC. V and J are TRBV10-2 and TRBJ1-2; D is possibly TRBD1 (6 bases). The CDR3 covers 17 residues. Germline V gene lookup returns CDR1 WSHSY and CDR2 SAAADI.

This clonotype came up a few times. V is TRBV7-9 and J is TRBJ2-7, with a tentative D call TRBD1 (5 bases). This CDR3 comprises 14 residues. Germline CDR1 is SEHNR and CDR2 is FQNEAQ (reference sequence). Trimming took 5 bases from V and 3 from J, leaving 14 bases between them. In DNA form, the CDR3 reads TGTGCCAGCAGCGTCGGACAATACAGCTACGAGCAGTACTTC. It specifies CASSVGQYSYEQYF.

The chain links TRBV7-9 to TRBJ2-7; 12 nucleotides line up with TRBD2. After removal of 2 bases from V and 5 bases from J, the junction contained 7 bases not matched to a gene. Germline V gene sequence: CDR1 SEHNR, CDR2 FQNEAQ (reference sequence). The CDR3 totals 16 residues. The CDR3 here is CASSLITSGRTHEQYF. For the CDR3, the DNA is TGTGCCAGCAGCTTAATCACTAGCGGGAGGACCCACGAGCAGTACTTC.

This clonotype was observed many times. The chain couples TRBV7-2 to TRBJ1-1; D remains unclear. The V end lost 4 bases, the J end lost 1 base, and 13 bases lay between the germline ends. The length of the CDR3 is 15 residues. Germline-derived CDR1 and CDR2 are SGHTA and FQGNSA. The CDR3 loop is CASSWERAGNTEAFF. The CDR3, as DNA: TGTGCCAGCAGCTGGGAGCGGGCCGGGAACACTGAAGCTTTCTTT.

This clonotype was counted a few times. One base away lies a much larger clone, so this may be a sequencing read error. The V gene is TRBV7-6, the J gene TRBJ2-5; 9 nucleotides align to TRBD1. Trimming cost V 5 bases and J 5 bases; bases outside gene matches: 6. The germline gives CDR1 SGHVS, CDR2 FNYEAQ. CDR3 size: 14 residues. CDR3 residues: CASSGTGTFETQYF. DNA for the CDR3: TGTGCCAGCAGCGGGACAGGGACGTTTGAGACCCAGTACTTC.

This clonotype was recorded many times. The chain has TRBV29-1 and TRBJ2-5; 8 bases fit TRBD2. The CDR3 extends over 14 amino acids. CDR1 and CDR2 from the germline V gene are SQVTM and ANQGSEA. The V gene end was trimmed by 8 bases and the J gene end by 5 bases; junction bases not matched to a gene: 13. CDR3 protein: CSLRTSGGGETQYF. The CDR3 region has the DNA TGCAGCCTCCGAACTAGCGGAGGTGGGGAGACCCAGTACTTC.

This clonotype occurred many times. The gene calls are TRBV19 and TRBJ2-7, with a weak D call TRBD1 (7 bases). This CDR3 is 18 amino acids long. Germline V gene data show CDR1 as LNHDA and CDR2 as SQIVND (reference sequence). V shed 7 bases and J shed 3 bases, with 28 bases lying between them. CDR3 DNA sequence: TGTGCCAGTATTCGGGAGACAGGGACATCGGAGTACGGCTACGAGCAGTACTTC. As protein: CASIRETGTSEYGYEQYF.

This clonotype was seen ten or more times. V gene TRBV7-6 combines with J gene TRBJ2-7; maybe TRBD2 (5 bases). CDR1 and CDR2 (germline): SGHVS, FNYEAQ. V was clipped by 3 bases and J by 7 bases, with 13 bases between them. This CDR3 is 13 amino acids long. The CDR3: CASSFRETGEQYF. The DNA for the CDR3 is TGTGCCAGCAGCTTTAGGGAGACGGGGGAGCAGTACTTC.